This TCR beta chain was observed in a study of blood T cell repertoires in COVID-19. As for the study in general: The United States, Italy and Spain were the sources of the acute and convalescent COVID-19 samples. The analysed material was cDNA or gDNA that came from T cells, B-cell-depleted T cells, or PBMCs.

CDR1 and CDR2 (germline): SQVTM, ANQGSEA. This CDR3 spans 14 amino acids. Trimming took 2 bases from V and 2 from J, leaving 10 bases between them. Per the study methods: Amplifying reference gene primers gave estimates of nucleated cell counts. TCRdb keeps only in-frame clones here, not all; method: immunoSEQ multiplex PCR. Clone size and the V and J calls come from that table; the DNA yielded D and trimming. This sample has about 270,000 clones, with roughly nine tenths found just once. This sequence was found in a man between 50 and 59 years old with acute or convalescent COVID-19. Sequencing was carried out using peripheral blood. The J gene is TRBJ1-3, the V gene TRBV29-1; no clear D. DNA for the CDR3: TGCAGCGTTGAACCGGGAAGTGCTGGAAACACCATATATTTT. It translates to CSVEPGSAGNTIYF.